This TCR beta chain was obtained from a study of T cells in narcolepsy. Study overall: Patients with NT1 or NT2 and healthy control donors were enrolled. Overall study results and limits: In some patient and control memory CD4+ samples, autoreactive clones were absent. HCRT-specific and TRIB2-specific autoreactive clonotypes appeared among same-patient CSF and blood CD4+ clonotypes. Reportedly, autoreactive clonotypes were serially detected in patients' blood but not controls'.

Of note for this clone: The antigen remains unidentified.

Profiling relied on immunoSEQ multiplex PCR, and the TCRdb table lists in-frame clones only, not all of them. The top ten hold 1.2% of the sample, which has around 30,000 clones, over 75% seen once. The TCR sequence derives from a human donor with narcolepsy. Specimen: CD45RA- memory CD4+ T cells from PBMCs.

The CDR3: CASTPDRAGLYEQYF. The DNA for the CDR3 is TGTGCCAGTACTCCGGACAGGGCCGGTTTATACGAGCAGTACTTC. The V gene is TRBV6-1, the J gene TRBJ2-7; TRBD1 agrees at 8 bases. The germline gives CDR1 MNHNS, CDR2 SASEGT. V gave up 9 bases and J gave up 4 bases; unmatched junction bases: 14. The CDR3 is 15 amino acids.